Following are 29 T cell receptor beta chains from one sample sequenced in a study of technical replicates of blood from a handful of donors. Sequencing was performed with immunoSEQ multiplex PCR; in TCRdb, only in-frame clones are kept and a portion is missing. The data contain roughly 8,000 clones, under 90% of them singletons. The sequencing sample was made of PBMCs. Receptors originate from a human donor in good health.

This sequence joins TRBV19 and TRBJ2-1; 8 nucleotides line up with TRBD2. Germline CDR1 reads LNHDA; CDR2 reads SQIVND (reference sequence). The V gene end was trimmed by 1 base and the J gene end by 7 bases; junction bases not matched to a gene: 3. The CDR3 covers 14 residues. The CDR3 nucleotides read TGTGCCAGTAGTATAGCGGGAGGGCCTAATGAGCAGTTCTTC. It translates to CASSIAGGPNEQFF.

The V gene is TRBV6-1, the J gene TRBJ1-5, with TRBD1 matching over 9 bases. Germline-derived CDR1 and CDR2 are MNHNS and SASEGT. V gave up 6 bases and J gave up 6 bases; unmatched junction bases: 9. The CDR3 length is 15 residues. The CDR3 loop is CASSLDRGVSQPQHF. The CDR3 region has the DNA TGTGCCAGCAGCCTTGACAGGGGGGTGAGTCAGCCCCAGCATTTT.

V gene TRBV6-1 combines with J gene TRBJ2-2; 11 bases align to TRBD2. The CDR3 sequence is 15 residues long. CDR1 and CDR2 (germline): MNHNS, SASEGT. J was trimmed by 6 bases and V by 2 bases; bases with no gene match: 2. The CDR3 DNA reads as TGTGCCAGCAGTGAAAAACTAGCGGGAGCCGGGGAGCTGTTTTTT. Protein product: CASSEKLAGAGELFF.

In this sample, this clone turned up a few times. The V call is TRBV19, the J call TRBJ2-7; 12 nucleotides match TRBD2. From germline, CDR1 is LNHDA and CDR2 SQIVND (reference sequence). Losses at the gene ends were 0 bases for V and 5 bases for J; bases not matched to a gene: 5. This CDR3 spans 16 amino acids. This chain's CDR3 is CASSIDLAGGTDEQYF. CDR3 coding DNA: TGTGCCAGTAGTATAGACCTAGCGGGAGGGACCGACGAGCAGTACTTC.

The chain uses TRBV4-2 and TRBJ1-2; perhaps TRBD1 as D (6 bases). CDR1 and CDR2 (germline): LGHNA, YNFKEQ. The CDR3 extends over 14 amino acids. Trimming removed 7 bases at V and 0 bases at J, with 12 bases between. Written as DNA, the CDR3 is TGTGCCAGCAACCTGGACAGCACTAACTATGGCTACACCTTC. This gives the protein CASNLDSTNYGYTF.

The chain has TRBV11-1 and TRBJ1-2, with TRBD1 matching over 8 bases. V lost 6 bases to trimming and J lost 2 bases; unmatched junction nucleotides: 8. Germline V gene sequence: CDR1 SGHAT, CDR2 FQDESV (reference sequence). This CDR3 spans 15 amino acids. The CDR3 DNA reads as TGTGCCAGCAGTCCCGGACAGGGTGCGAACTATGGCTACACCTTC. Its protein product is CASSPGQGANYGYTF.

In this sample, this clone turned up once. The chain carries TRBV5-4 and TRBJ1-1; TRBD1 is a possible D gene (6 bases). V was pared by 4 bases and J by 2 bases, with 15 bases between. CDR1 is SGHNT and CDR2 is YYREEE in the germline V gene (reference sequence). The CDR3 covers 15 residues. This CDR3 reads CASSPGTPVNTEAFF. DNA for the CDR3: TGTGCCAGCAGCCCCGGGACACCAGTTAACACTGAAGCTTTCTTT.

The rearrangement links TRBV30 to TRBJ1-4, with 12 bases aligning to TRBD1. J was trimmed by 7 bases and V by 5 bases; bases with no gene match: 2. The CDR3 runs to 13 residues. The germline V gene has CDR1 GTSNPN and CDR2 SVGIG (reference sequence). CDR3 coding DNA: TGTGCCTGGGGGACAGGGGGCGGTGAAAAACTGTTTTTT. This gives the protein CAWGTGGGEKLFF.

V usage is TRBV27 and J usage is TRBJ2-7; 10 positions agree with TRBD2. This CDR3 comprises 15 residues. CDR1 MNHEY and CDR2 SMNVEV come from the germline V gene (reference sequence). Trimming cost V 9 bases and J 4 bases; bases outside gene matches: 12. CDR3 DNA: TGTGCCAGTGCTAGGACTAGCGGATATACATACGAGCAGTACTTC. This codes for CASARTSGYTYEQYF.

The V call is TRBV6-1, the J call TRBJ1-5, with TRBD1 matching over 8 bases. Unmatched junction bases numbered 9, after V lost 7 bases and J lost 7 bases. The germline V gene encodes CDR1 MNHNS and CDR2 SASEGT. The CDR3 has 14 residues. The CDR3 sequence is CASIMDRDGQPQHF. For the CDR3, the DNA is TGTGCCAGCATTATGGACAGGGACGGACAGCCCCAGCATTTT.

The rearrangement joins TRBV29-1 to TRBJ2-3, with 7 bases matching TRBD1. CDR3 size: 13 residues. CDR1 and CDR2 (germline): SQVTM, ANQGSEA. The V gene end was trimmed by 6 bases and the J gene end by 5 bases; junction bases not matched to a gene: 8. CDR3 DNA: TGCAGCGTCAACAGGGGAAGCCTAGATACGCAGTATTTT. This encodes CSVNRGSLDTQYF.

The chain is built from TRBV6-1 and TRBJ1-3; 8 nucleotides align to TRBD1. Germline assignment: CDR1 MNHNS and CDR2 SASEGT. This CDR3 has 15 amino acids. The V gene end was trimmed by 5 bases and the J gene end by 3 bases; junction bases not matched to a gene: 6. CDR3 sequence (DNA): TGTGCCAGCAGTACCACAGGGGGGTTTGGAAACACCATATATTTT. Translated: CASSTTGGFGNTIYF.

The chain uses TRBV6-5 and TRBJ2-2, with D maybe TRBD1 (6 bases). Trimming cost V 6 bases and J 3 bases, with 14 bases left between them. Germline loops: CDR1 MNHEY, CDR2 SVGAGI. The CDR3 has 15 amino acids. CDR3 protein: CASRPNRVDTGELFF. CDR3 sequence (DNA): TGTGCCAGCAGACCTAACAGGGTCGACACCGGGGAGCTGTTTTTT.

The chain combines TRBV7-7 with TRBJ1-2; D gene uncertain. V gave up 1 base and J gave up 4 bases, with 16 bases separating them. CDR1 is SSHAT and CDR2 is FNYEAQ in the germline V gene (reference sequence). The CDR3 extends over 16 amino acids. This CDR3 is CASSLVCRRGGYGYTF. DNA of the CDR3: TGTGCCAGCAGCTTAGTTTGTCGACGGGGAGGCTATGGCTACACCTTC.

The rearrangement uses TRBV30 and TRBJ2-2, with 7 bases lining up with TRBD2. Germline CDR1 is GTSNPN and CDR2 is SVGIG (reference sequence). There are 15 residues in the CDR3. The junction had 5 bases not matched to a gene; V was cut back by 0 bases and J by 4 bases. Here the CDR3 reads CAWSVFSGPTGELFF. DNA for the CDR3: TGTGCCTGGAGTGTATTTAGCGGGCCCACCGGGGAGCTGTTTTTT. The variable domain in full, completed from reference TRBV30 and TRBJ2-2, reads SQTIHQWPATLVQPVGSPLSLECTVEGTSNPNLYWYRQAAGRGLQLLFYSVGIGQISSEVPQNLSASRPQDRQFILSSKKLLLSDSGFYLCAWSVFSGPTGELFFGEGSRLTVL.

The chain recombines TRBV28 with TRBJ1-5; possible D gene TRBD1, 6 bases. Germline V lookup: CDR1 MDHEN, CDR2 SYDVKM. The V and J ends lost 5 bases and 4 bases respectively, with 9 bases between them. CDR3 length equals 13 residues. The CDR3 DNA sequence: TGTGCCAGCAGTCCTACAGGGAATCAGCCCCAGCATTTT. Its translation is CASSPTGNQPQHF.

The CDR3 reads CASSISHRAPNEQFF. CDR3 DNA sequence: TGTGCCAGTAGTATTAGCCATCGTGCCCCCAATGAGCAGTTCTTC. This chain uses TRBV19 with TRBJ2-1; D is unresolved. From germline, CDR1 is LNHDA and CDR2 SQIVND (reference sequence). The V gene lost 3 bases and the J gene lost 6 bases, with 15 bases spanning the gap. The CDR3 runs to 15 residues.

V and J are TRBV6-1 and TRBJ2-7; D may be TRBD2 (6 bases). V lost 4 bases to trimming and J lost 1 base, with 8 bases between them. Germline CDR1 reads MNHNS; CDR2 reads SASEGT. This CDR3 contains 13 residues. The CDR3 DNA reads TGTGCCAGCAGTGTAGGGAGGTCCTACGAGCAGTACTTC. This gives the protein CASSVGRSYEQYF.

CDR3 bases: TGTGCCAGCAGCTTTGGACAGTACTACGAGCAGTACTTC. It codes for CASSFGQYYEQYF. The chain has TRBV7-9 and TRBJ2-7, with a weak D call TRBD1 (6 bases). The CDR3 runs 13 residues. CDR1 and CDR2 from the germline V gene are SEHNR and FQNEAQ (reference sequence). The V gene lost 3 bases and the J gene lost 3 bases, with 9 bases spanning the gap.

The V call is TRBV29-1, the J call TRBJ1-2; D unresolved. The V and J ends lost 1 base and 7 bases respectively, with 13 bases between them. Germline V CDR1 and CDR2: SQVTM, ANQGSEA. The CDR3 covers 13 residues. The CDR3 region is CSVEVRRSRGYTF. The CDR3 DNA is TGCAGCGTTGAAGTCCGCCGCAGTCGTGGCTACACCTTC.

V gene TRBV7-9 combines with J gene TRBJ2-7; D is unresolved. The V end lost 5 bases, the J end lost 4 bases, and 12 bases lay between the germline ends. Germline CDR1 SEHNR, CDR2 FQNEAQ (reference sequence). CDR3 length equals 13 residues. CDR3 in amino acids: CASSTHPWYEQYF. CDR3 nucleotide sequence: TGTGCCAGCAGCACTCATCCGTGGTACGAGCAGTACTTC.

V and J are TRBV5-1 and TRBJ2-3, with D possibly TRBD1 on 5 matching bases. Germline CDR1 reads SGHRS; CDR2 reads YFSETQ. The CDR3 sequence is 15 residues long. The V end was cut by 4 bases, the J end by 5 bases, with 17 bases between. CDR3 DNA sequence: TGCGCCAGCAGCCTGATGCCAGGGTCCGAAGATACGCAGTATTTT. This encodes CASSLMPGSEDTQYF.

The chain combines TRBV5-1 with TRBJ2-5; maybe TRBD1 (5 bases). Germline-derived CDR1 and CDR2 are SGHRS and YFSETQ. The CDR3 sequence is 14 residues long. Trimming took 0 bases from V and 5 from J, leaving 11 bases between them. The CDR3 DNA is TGCGCCAGCAGCTTGGCCAGGGCGTGGGAGACCCAGTACTTC. The encoded protein is CASSLARAWETQYF.

The chain carries TRBV18 and TRBJ1-2, with 7 bases fitting TRBD1. The CDR3 covers 15 residues. Germline V CDR1 and CDR2: KGHSH, LQKENI. V lost 2 bases and J lost 1; bases outside the gene matches: 4. The CDR3 nucleotides read TGTGCCAGCTCACCAGGGACAGCCCTTAACTATGGCTACACCTTC. It codes for CASSPGTALNYGYTF.

This chain links TRBV6-1 with TRBJ1-3; TRBD1 matches at 8 bases. CDR1 MNHNS and CDR2 SASEGT come from the germline V gene. The CDR3 spans 15 residues. J lost 0 bases, V lost 6 bases, and 4 bases had no gene match. DNA for the CDR3: TGTGCCAGCAGGGCAGGGGGCGTCTCTGGAAACACCATATATTTT. Residues: CASRAGGVSGNTIYF.

CDR3 nucleotide sequence: TGCGCCAGCAGCTTGGAGGGCCTTGGGGGGCAAGAGACCCAGTACTTC. Encoded protein: CASSLEGLGGQETQYF. This chain uses TRBV5-1 with TRBJ2-5, with D tentatively TRBD2 (6 bases). The V end lost 0 bases, the J end lost 2 bases, and 14 bases lay between the germline ends. This CDR3 has 16 residues. Germline lookup yields CDR1 SGHRS and CDR2 YFSETQ.

The rearrangement uses TRBV18 and TRBJ1-1; D is ambiguous. Between the trimmed V and J ends, which lost 2 bases and 1 base, there was a span of 8 bases. Germline V lookup: CDR1 KGHSH, CDR2 LQKENI. This CDR3 has 14 residues. The chain's CDR3 is CASSPYQSNTEAFF. Written as DNA, the CDR3 is TGTGCCAGCTCACCATATCAGTCGAACACTGAAGCTTTCTTT.

This clone has just one count. The chain carries TRBV19 and TRBJ2-1; 9 bases match TRBD2. The CDR3 loop spans 14 amino acids. Germline lookup yields CDR1 LNHDA and CDR2 SQIVND (reference sequence). The ends lost 8 bases at V and 0 bases at J; junction bases unmatched: 2. CDR3 residues: CASRSGSSYNEQFF. CDR3 sequence (DNA): TGTGCCAGTCGTAGCGGGAGCTCCTACAATGAGCAGTTCTTC.

The V call is TRBV7-6, the J call TRBJ2-7; TRBD1 is a possible D gene (5 bases). Germline loops: CDR1 SGHVS, CDR2 FNYEAQ. CDR3 length equals 14 residues. V was clipped by 4 bases and J by 3 bases, with 13 bases between them. This CDR3 is CASSSHQGLYEQYF. In nucleotides, the CDR3 is TGTGCCAGCAGCTCGCACCAGGGCCTCTACGAGCAGTACTTC.